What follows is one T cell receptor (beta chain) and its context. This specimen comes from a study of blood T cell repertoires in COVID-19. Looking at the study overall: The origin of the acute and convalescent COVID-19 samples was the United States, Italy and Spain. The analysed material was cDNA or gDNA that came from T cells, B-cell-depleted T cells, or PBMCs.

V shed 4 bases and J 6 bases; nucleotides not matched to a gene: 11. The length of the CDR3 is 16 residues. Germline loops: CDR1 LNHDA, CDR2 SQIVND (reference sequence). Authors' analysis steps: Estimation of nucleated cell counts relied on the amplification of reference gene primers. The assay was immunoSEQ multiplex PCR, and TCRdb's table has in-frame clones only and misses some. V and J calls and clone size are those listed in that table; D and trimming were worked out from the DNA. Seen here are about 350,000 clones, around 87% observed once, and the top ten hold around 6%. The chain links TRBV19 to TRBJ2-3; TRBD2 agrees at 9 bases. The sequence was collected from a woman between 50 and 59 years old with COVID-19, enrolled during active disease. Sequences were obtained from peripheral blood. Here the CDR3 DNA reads TGTGCCAGTAGTAGGTCTGGGAAGCGGGAGGTGGATACGCAGTATTTT. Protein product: CASSRSGKREVDTQYF.